Below, 10 T cell receptor beta chains from the same sample are listed, as sequenced in a study of T-cell memory formation after mild COVID-19. TCRdb re-called the 5' RACE reads through MiXCR, storing one row per CDR3 protein. The table includes just under 150,000 distinct CDR3 sequences, 6% to 7% detected once. The source material was PBMCs or a T cell subset sorted from them (not recorded which). Receptor source: an adult woman who had mild COVID-19 (a few samples of this study predate the infection). Cell type and time point are not known.

This clonotype has at least ten counts. CDR3 DNA: TGCGCCAGCAGCTCCCTCAGCTTTTCGAACACTGAAGCTTTCTTT. This translates into CASSSLSFSNTEAFF. The chain couples TRBV5-1 to TRBJ1-1, with D unresolved. CDR3 length: 15 amino acids. Per germline, CDR1 SGHRS and CDR2 YFSETQ. The V gene lost 3 bases and the J gene lost 1 base, with 13 bases spanning the gap.

The sample holds many counts of this clonotype. This chain connects TRBV5-1 to TRBJ2-6; D not certain. The length of the CDR3 is 15 residues. V lost 5 bases, J lost 3 bases, and 12 bases lay in between. Germline V gene data show CDR1 as SGHRS and CDR2 as YFSETQ. CDR3 region: CASRLQWDGANVLTF. The DNA of the CDR3 is TGCGCCAGCAGATTGCAGTGGGATGGGGCCAACGTCCTGACTTTC.

This rearrangement joins TRBV5-1 to TRBJ2-5; a weak D match, TRBD1 (6 bases). Trimming stripped 6 bases from V and 2 bases from J, with 14 bases between. CDR3 length equals 14 residues. Germline V gene sequence: CDR1 SGHRS, CDR2 YFSETQ. In DNA, the CDR3 is TGCGCCAGCACCTTACAGGGTCAACAAGAGACCCAGTACTTC. Its translation: CASTLQGQQETQYF.

This clonotype was counted at least ten times. The chain combines TRBV6-1 with TRBJ2-3; 9 bases align to TRBD2. Germline V gene lookup returns CDR1 MNHNS and CDR2 SASEGT. The CDR3 covers 19 residues. V shed 5 bases, J shed 4 bases, and the junction held 19 bases outside the gene matches. The CDR3 DNA follows: TGTGCCAGCAGTTCCCTTAGGAGGTATAGCGGGAGTGCAGCAGATACGCAGTATTTT. It specifies CASSSLRRYSGSAADTQYF.

About this clonotype itself: Given a much more abundant clone one base away, this may be a read error. The rearrangement joins TRBV3-1 to TRBJ2-7; TRBD1 aligns across 7 bases. The CDR3 totals 15 residues. Germline values: CDR1 LGHDT, CDR2 YNNKEL (reference sequence). Unmatched junction bases numbered 8, after V lost 4 bases and J lost 2 bases. The CDR3 here is CASSPRQGFTYEQYF. In nucleotides, the CDR3 is TGTGCCAGCAGCCCTCGACAGGGTTTCACCTACGAGCAGTACTTC.

This clonotype was picked up a small number of times. The J gene is TRBJ2-1, the V gene TRBV11-2; 13 nucleotides agree with TRBD2. The CDR3 sequence is 13 residues long. Per the germline V gene, CDR1 is SGHAT and CDR2 is FQNNGV. V lost 3 bases and J lost 10; bases outside the gene matches: 0. The CDR3 loop reads CASSLGLAGEQFF. In nucleotides, the CDR3 is TGTGCCAGCAGCTTGGGACTAGCGGGAGAGCAGTTCTTC.

This chain uses TRBV4-3 with TRBJ2-5; 7 bases line up with TRBD2. Germline V gene data show CDR1 as LGHNA and CDR2 as YSLEER. The ends lost 0 bases at V and 5 bases at J; junction bases unmatched: 3. The CDR3 consists of 14 residues. CDR3 DNA: TGCGCCAGCAGCCAAGACTGGGGGGGGGAGACCCAGTACTTC. Its translation is CASSQDWGGETQYF.

This clonotype appeared a few times. The chain combines TRBV12-3 or TRBV12-4 with TRBJ2-1; 10 nucleotides align to TRBD2. The CDR3 has 16 amino acids. Trimming took 1 base from V and 7 from J; bases not matched to a gene: 7. The CDR3: CASSLEGSGRRNEQFF. The CDR3 DNA is TGTGCCAGCAGTTTAGAGGGTAGCGGGAGGCGAAATGAGCAGTTCTTC.

The rearrangement joins TRBV7-6 to TRBJ2-5; D may be TRBD1 or TRBD2 (5 bases each). Per the germline V gene, CDR1 is SGHVS and CDR2 is FNYEAQ. The CDR3 is 13 residues long. V was pared by 5 bases and J by 5 bases, with 12 bases between. DNA for the CDR3: TGTGCCAGCAGCCAGGACTGGGGGGAGACCCAGTACTTC. It codes for CASSQDWGETQYF.

This clonotype was found many times. The V gene is TRBV6-1, the J gene TRBJ1-1; TRBD1 is a possible D gene (6 bases). The CDR3 contains 14 residues. Between the trimmed V and J ends, which lost 6 bases and 4 bases, there was a span of 15 bases. CDR1 is MNHNS, CDR2 SASEGT, per germline. CDR3 DNA sequence: TGTGCCAGCAGCCCTCTCCAAGGGGGCACTGAAGCTTTCTTT. Translated: CASSPLQGGTEAFF.